This TCR beta chain was identified during a study of cytomegalovirus exposure and HLA in healthy donors. CDR3 size: 15 residues. J gave up 2 bases and V 2 bases, and 4 bases lay outside the gene matches. Germline assignment: CDR1 SGHRS and CDR2 YFSETQ. The PCR was carried out with 60 Vbeta primers and 13 Jbeta primers. Sequencing used immunoSEQ multiplex PCR; TCRdb keeps in-frame clones, though not all of them. The data contain 35,000 to 40,000 clones, 74% of them singletons. Findings and caveats of the study: Earlier analysis looked at TCR beta V segments, and most were productive about 87% or about 30% of the time. Common viral pathogens were later found to be apparently linked to several of the most significant clusters.

In this sample, this clone turned up once. Its specificity is unknown. The TCR sequence derives from a man aged 30 to 39 in good health and CMV-seronegative. The chain combines TRBV5-1 with TRBJ2-3, with 8 bases identical to TRBD2. Sequenced input: PBMCs. The CDR3 is CASSLAGEFTDTQYF. CDR3 DNA sequence: TGCGCCAGCAGCTTAGCGGGAGAGTTCACAGATACGCAGTATTTT.